The 10 T cell receptor beta chains below were found in one sample sequenced in a study of T cells expressing NK-cell markers. TCRdb processed the 5' RACE reads again and assigns one entry to each CDR3 protein, with no DNA. This table holds about 3,400 distinct CDR3 sequences. Sequenced: blood T cells: a sorted CD56 or NKG2C T cell subset, CD4+ or CD8+ T cells, or bulk PBMC T cells (not recorded which). The receptors originated from a man aged 18 to 69 in good health.

CDR3 region: CASSLGQTMATDTQYF. This chain links TRBV11-2 with TRBJ2-3; TCRdb lists TRBD1, though no DNA is available to test this call. Germline CDR1 is SGHAT and CDR2 is FQNNGV. The CDR3 is made up of 16 amino acids.

The chain employs TRBV5-1 and TRBJ2-1. The germline V gene has CDR1 SGHRS and CDR2 YFSETQ. The CDR3 has 14 amino acids. The CDR3 loop reads CASSQYTAGGEQFF. The full variable domain, rest sourced from reference TRBV5-1 and TRBJ2-1, is KAGVTQTPRYLIKTRGQQVTLSCSPISGHRSVSWYQQTPGQGLQFLFEYFSETQRNKGNFPGRFSGRQFSNSRSEMNVSTLELGDSALYLCASSQYTAGGEQFFGPGTRLTVL.

This rearrangement joins TRBV19 to TRBJ2-3; with no DNA, the TCRdb D assignment of TRBD2 cannot be verified. The CDR3 contains 14 residues. Germline lookup yields CDR1 LNHDA and CDR2 SQIVND (reference sequence). CDR3 sequence reads: CASTAGRGTDTQYF.

The CDR3 sequence: CSVLRRTGTGYTF. This sequence joins TRBV29-1 and TRBJ1-2; the TCRdb call, TRBD1, lacks DNA for checking. Germline V lookup: CDR1 SQVTM, CDR2 ANQGSEA. This CDR3 has 13 residues.

The chain is built from TRBV7-2 and TRBJ2-3. The germline V gene has CDR1 SGHTA and CDR2 FQGNSA. This CDR3 has 13 amino acids. The CDR3 sequence is CASSLSITDTQYF.

The chain joins TRBV6-2 or TRBV6-3 to TRBJ1-1. Germline CDR1 reads MNHEY; CDR2 reads SVGEGT. CDR3 length: 12 residues. CDR3 sequence reads: CASSYAGLQAFF.

V and J are TRBV10-3 and TRBJ2-7; the D call of TRBD1 rests on TCRdb alone, since no DNA is present to check it. CDR1 is ENHRY and CDR2 is SYGVKD in the germline V gene. The CDR3 length is 13 residues. The CDR3 loop is CANSGTDFYEQYF.

The J gene is TRBJ1-4, the V gene TRBV4-3. CDR1 is LGHNA, CDR2 YSLEER, per germline. CDR3 length equals 15 residues. CDR3: CASSQDFSTNEKLFF.

The chain couples TRBV12-3 or TRBV12-4 to TRBJ2-2; TCRdb's D call of TRBD1 is untestable without DNA. This CDR3 comprises 15 residues. CDR3 in amino acids: CASSLGPGGTGELFF.

This rearrangement joins TRBV27 to TRBJ2-7; TCRdb returns TRBD1, unconfirmable since there is no DNA. Germline V gene sequence: CDR1 MNHEY, CDR2 SMNVEV (reference sequence). The CDR3 length is 15 residues. This chain's CDR3 is CASSPDRVIPYEQYF.